The rows below give T cell receptor beta chains drawn from one sample of a study of T cell responses to AZD1222 COVID-19 vaccine. TCRdb's table, derived via immunoSEQ multiplex PCR, lists solely in-frame clones and lacks some. The data show around 95,000 clones, with roughly 88% seen just once and around 2.8% held by the top ten. The sample here was peripheral blood, taken on day 0 of AZD1222 vaccination. These receptors were collected from an adult in good health. CDR3s include the opening cysteine and the closing phenylalanine or tryptophan. The D gene is left open where the match is weak. Only part of the rows carry a size: once, few, many, or a class if the clone is expanded.

-	TRBV5-1	TRBJ2-2	-	CASSEQGSTGELFF	TGCGCCAGCAGCGAACAGGGTAGCACCGGGGAGCTGTTTTTT
-	TRBV5-4	TRBJ2-2	-	CASSYGGTNTGELFF	TGTGCCAGCAGCTACGGTGGGACGAACACCGGGGAGCTGTTTTTT
-	TRBV25-1	TRBJ2-5	-	CASSDRAKETQYF	TGTGCCAGCAGTGACAGGGCCAAAGAGACCCAGTACTTC
TRBD1	TRBV2	TRBJ1-1	-	CASSLTGAPLDTEAFF	TGTGCCAGCAGTCTTACAGGGGCCCCTTTGGACACTGAAGCTTTCTTT
-	TRBV6-1	TRBJ1-6	-	CASSEGGSGTNSPLHF	TGTGCCAGCAGTGAAGGGGGATCAGGGACCAATTCACCCCTCCACTTT
-	TRBV6-6	TRBJ2-5	-	CASSPRGKTQYF	TGTGCCAGCAGTCCCAGGGGAAAGACCCAGTACTTC
-	TRBV19	TRBJ1-6	-	CACSQGFSPLHF	TGTGCCTGTTCCCAGGGGTTTTCACCCCTCCACTTT
TRBD1	TRBV6-5	TRBJ1-1	-	CASRRTGGGEAFF	TGTGCCAGCAGACGGACAGGGGGGGGAGAAGCTTTCTTT
-	TRBV28	TRBJ1-5	-	CASTWGRNQPQHF	TGTGCCAGCACCTGGGGGCGGAATCAGCCCCAGCATTTT
TRBD1	TRBV11-2	TRBJ1-1	-	CASSLGTGYKNTEAFF	TGTGCCAGCAGCTTAGGGACAGGGTACAAGAACACTGAAGCTTTCTTT
-	TRBV28	TRBJ1-1	-	CASNIRANTEAFF	TGTGCCAGCAATATCCGGGCGAACACTGAAGCTTTCTTT
-	TRBV7-2	TRBJ2-7	-	CASSLVAGLTYEQYF	TGTGCCAGCAGCTTAGTGGCAGGTCTCACCTACGAGCAGTACTTC
TRBD2	TRBV18	TRBJ2-2	-	CASSPIGGAGGELFF	TGTGCCAGCTCCCCAATCGGGGGGGCCGGCGGGGAGCTGTTTTTT
TRBD1	TRBV11-2	TRBJ1-2	-	CASSPRDSTNYGYTF	TGTGCCAGCAGCCCGAGGGACAGCACTAACTATGGCTACACCTTC
TRBD1	TRBV5-1	TRBJ1-1	few	CASRITGGTEAFF	TGCGCCAGCAGAATAACAGGGGGCACTGAAGCTTTCTTT
TRBD1	TRBV18	TRBJ1-1	once	CASSPGQGNTEAFF	TGTGCCAGCTCACCGGGACAGGGCAACACTGAAGCTTTCTTT
-	TRBV18	TRBJ1-3	-	CASSPNSGDSGNTIYF	TGTGCCAGCTCACCAAACTCGGGGGACTCTGGAAACACCATATATTTT
-	TRBV18	TRBJ2-3	-	CASSPSLTSTDTQYF	TGTGCCAGCTCACCAAGTCTCACTAGCACAGATACGCAGTATTTT
-	TRBV15	TRBJ2-2	-	CATSFGRMYSTGELFF	TGTGCCACCAGCTTCGGGAGAATGTACTCGACCGGGGAGCTGTTTTTT
-	TRBV6-5	TRBJ1-2	-	CASTLDQANYGYTF	TGTGCCAGCACTCTGGACCAAGCTAACTATGGCTACACCTTC
TRBD2	TRBV19	TRBJ2-1	-	CASAPRTSLSEQFF	TGTGCCAGTGCCCCGAGGACTAGCTTGAGTGAGCAGTTCTTC
TRBD2	TRBV28	TRBJ2-3	few	CASSFPQRDLTDTQYF	TGTGCCAGCAGTTTTCCCCAGCGGGACCTCACAGATACGCAGTATTTT
-	TRBV6-5	TRBJ2-1	-	CASSYSGSVGNEQFF	TGTGCCAGCAGTTACTCGGGTTCTGTGGGCAATGAGCAGTTCTTC
-	TRBV4-2	TRBJ2-1	-	CASSQDPGLSYNEQFF	TGTGCCAGCAGCCAAGATCCGGGACTCTCCTACAATGAGCAGTTCTTC
-	TRBV5-6	TRBJ1-1	once	CASSLLNTEAFF	TGTGCCAGCAGCTTGCTGAACACTGAAGCTTTCTTT
TRBD2	TRBV7-2	TRBJ2-1	-	CASSLGGGRGRNEQFF	TGTGCCAGCAGCTTAGGCGGCGGGAGGGGGAGGAATGAGCAGTTCTTC
TRBD1	TRBV7-2	TRBJ1-1	-	CASSLSGGGTEAFF	TGTGCCAGCAGCCTCTCAGGGGGCGGCACTGAAGCTTTCTTT
TRBD1	TRBV23-1	TRBJ1-5	once	CASSQTGAVSNQPQHF	TGCGCCAGCAGCCAGACAGGGGCCGTTAGCAATCAGCCCCAGCATTTT